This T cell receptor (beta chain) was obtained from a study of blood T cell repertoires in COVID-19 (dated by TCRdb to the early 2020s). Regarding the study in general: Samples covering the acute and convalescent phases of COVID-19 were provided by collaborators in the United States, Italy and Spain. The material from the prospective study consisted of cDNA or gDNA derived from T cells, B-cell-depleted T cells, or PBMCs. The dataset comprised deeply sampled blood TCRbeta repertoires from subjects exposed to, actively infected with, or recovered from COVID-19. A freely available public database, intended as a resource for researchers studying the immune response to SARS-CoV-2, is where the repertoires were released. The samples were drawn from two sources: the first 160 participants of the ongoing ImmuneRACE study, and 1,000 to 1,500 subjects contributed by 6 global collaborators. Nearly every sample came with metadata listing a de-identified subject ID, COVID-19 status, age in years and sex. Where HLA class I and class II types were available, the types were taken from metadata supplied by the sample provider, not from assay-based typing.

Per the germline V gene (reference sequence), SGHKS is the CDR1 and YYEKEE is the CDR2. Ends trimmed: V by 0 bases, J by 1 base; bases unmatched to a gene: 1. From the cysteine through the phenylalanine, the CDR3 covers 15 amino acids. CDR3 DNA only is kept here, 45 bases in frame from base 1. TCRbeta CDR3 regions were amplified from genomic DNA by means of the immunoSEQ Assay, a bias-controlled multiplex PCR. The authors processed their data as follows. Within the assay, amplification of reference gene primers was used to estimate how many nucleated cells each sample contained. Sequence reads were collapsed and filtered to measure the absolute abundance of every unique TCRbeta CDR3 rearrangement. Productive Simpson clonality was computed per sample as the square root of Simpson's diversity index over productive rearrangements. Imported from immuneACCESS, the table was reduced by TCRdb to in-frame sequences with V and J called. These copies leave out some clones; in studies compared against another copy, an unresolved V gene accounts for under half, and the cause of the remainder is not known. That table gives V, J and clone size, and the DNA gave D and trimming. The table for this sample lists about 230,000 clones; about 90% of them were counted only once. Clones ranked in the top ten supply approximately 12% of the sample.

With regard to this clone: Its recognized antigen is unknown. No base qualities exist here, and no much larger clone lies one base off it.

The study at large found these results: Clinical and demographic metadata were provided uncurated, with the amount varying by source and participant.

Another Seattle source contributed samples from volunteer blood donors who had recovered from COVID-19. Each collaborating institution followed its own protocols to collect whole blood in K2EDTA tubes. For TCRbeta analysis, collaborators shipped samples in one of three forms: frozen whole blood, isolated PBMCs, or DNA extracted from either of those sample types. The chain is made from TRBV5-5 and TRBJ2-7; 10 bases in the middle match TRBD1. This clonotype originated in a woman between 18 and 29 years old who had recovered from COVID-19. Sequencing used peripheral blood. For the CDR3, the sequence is CASSLGTGGSYEQYF. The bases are TGTGCCAGCAGCTTGGGGACAGGGGGGTCCTACGAGCAGTACTTC.